This TCR beta chain was identified during a study of T-cell reconstitution after alpha-beta-depleted transplantation in children (dated by TCRdb to the mid-2010s). With regard to the full study: Using TCR repertoire profiling, the study quantitatively followed how T-cell immune reconstitution unfolded in children after TCRalphabeta/CD19-depleted allogeneic hematopoietic cell transplantation.

What the treatment or condition label conveys for this sample: allogeneic hematopoietic cell transplantation with graft depleted of TCRalphabeta T cells and CD19 B cells. The children who served as transplant recipients had been given grafts of TCRalphabeta/CD19-depleted allogeneic hematopoietic cells. Results and caveats for the whole study, not just this receptor: The apparently early recovery of alphabetaT-cell counts about two months after transplant reportedly depended on only several hundred rapidly expanded clones that came from non-depleted graft cells. Over subsequent months, a decline in hyperexpanded clone frequencies was noted, and after one year, T-cell counts and TCRbeta diversity were mostly ascribed to newly produced T cells. The high TCRbeta diversity at day 60 in some patients was ascribed to recipient T cells and intrathymic progenitors that had survived conditioning.

The protocol used for the library was PCR. The data were produced on an Illumina HiSeq 2500. To normalize quantification of the TCRbeta repertoire, the TCR libraries were built with molecular barcoding that relied on unique molecular identifiers. TCRdb cleaned the public reads at Q25 with fastp, built clones with MiXCR and kept in-frame beta chains. Duplicate CDR3 protein sequences are folded into a single record with the most common DNA and genes. Across this sample there are roughly 220,000 distinct CDR3 sequences, with roughly 8.3% seen only once. The biggest ten clones account for about 40% of the sample. Spanning cysteine to phenylalanine, the CDR3 consists of 16 amino acids. Left in the record is the CDR3 DNA by itself, 48 bases read in frame from the first base. From a lookup of the germline V gene, CDR1 and CDR2 are SGHRS and YFSETQ. V sheds 0 bases and J sheds 4 bases, leaving 16 bases between their ends.

A word on this clonotype: Its antigen has not been determined. No much larger clone is present one base from it, and per-base qualities are unavailable.

The TCR comes from a male patient aged 2 to 10 who had a stem cell transplant for acute myeloid leukemia, so the T cells may come from the graft donor. The chain links TRBV5-1 with TRBJ1-2; a tentative D match to TRBD1 spans 5 bases. The specimen comprised PBMCs, mostly from graft donor cells, sampled 360 days after TCRalphabeta/CD19-depleted stem cell transplant. The CDR3 sequence is CASSLARATVRYGYTF. The DNA is TGCGCCAGCAGCTTGGCTCGCGCGACAGTCCGCTATGGCTACACCTTC.